The present entry profiles one T cell receptor beta chain with its context. The data originate from a study of T cell responses to AZD1222 COVID-19 vaccine. The V segment lost 1 base and the J segment 8 bases; nucleotides outside the gene matches: 8. CDR1 is LGHDT, CDR2 YNNKEL, per germline (reference sequence). This CDR3 has 15 amino acids. Method: immunoSEQ multiplex PCR; TCRdb's copy keeps in-frame clones and lacks some. The sample shows 150,000 to 250,000 clones, more than 85% of them seen only once. V gene TRBV3-1 (or the pseudogene TRBV3-2) combines with J gene TRBJ1-2, with TRBD1 matching over 9 bases. The source is an adult who received the AZD1222 COVID-19 vaccine. The source was peripheral blood, collected 28 days after the second AZD1222 dose. In nucleotides, the CDR3 is TGTGCCAGCAGCCAAGCTCGGACAGGGGATGGGGGCTACACCTTC. Translated: CASSQARTGDGGYTF.